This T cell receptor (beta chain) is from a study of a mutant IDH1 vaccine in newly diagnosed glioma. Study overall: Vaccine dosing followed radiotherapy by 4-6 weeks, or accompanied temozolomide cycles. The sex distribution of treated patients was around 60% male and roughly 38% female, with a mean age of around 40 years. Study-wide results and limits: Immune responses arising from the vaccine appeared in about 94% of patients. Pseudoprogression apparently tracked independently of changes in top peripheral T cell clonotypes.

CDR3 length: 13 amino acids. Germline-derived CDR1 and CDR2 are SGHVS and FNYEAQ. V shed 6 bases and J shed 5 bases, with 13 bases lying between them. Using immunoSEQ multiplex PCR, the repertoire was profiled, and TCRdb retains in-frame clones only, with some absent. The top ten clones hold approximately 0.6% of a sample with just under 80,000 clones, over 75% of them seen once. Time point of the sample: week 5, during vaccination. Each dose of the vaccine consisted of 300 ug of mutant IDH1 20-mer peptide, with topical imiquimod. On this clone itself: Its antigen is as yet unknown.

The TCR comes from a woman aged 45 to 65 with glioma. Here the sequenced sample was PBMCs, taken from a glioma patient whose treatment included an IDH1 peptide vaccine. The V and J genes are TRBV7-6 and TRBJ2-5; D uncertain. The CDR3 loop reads CASSFGPLETQYF. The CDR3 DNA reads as TGTGCCAGCAGTTTTGGTCCGCTGGAGACCCAGTACTTC.